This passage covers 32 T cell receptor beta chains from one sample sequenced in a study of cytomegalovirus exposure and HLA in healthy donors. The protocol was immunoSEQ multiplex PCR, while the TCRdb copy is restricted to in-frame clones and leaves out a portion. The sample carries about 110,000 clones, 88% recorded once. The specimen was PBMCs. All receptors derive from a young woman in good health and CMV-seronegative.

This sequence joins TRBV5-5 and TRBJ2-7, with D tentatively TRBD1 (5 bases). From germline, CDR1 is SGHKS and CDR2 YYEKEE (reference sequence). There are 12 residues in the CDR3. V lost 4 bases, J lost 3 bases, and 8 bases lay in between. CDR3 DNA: TGTGCCAGCAGCCCCGACAGCTACGAGCAGTACTTC. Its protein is CASSPDSYEQYF.

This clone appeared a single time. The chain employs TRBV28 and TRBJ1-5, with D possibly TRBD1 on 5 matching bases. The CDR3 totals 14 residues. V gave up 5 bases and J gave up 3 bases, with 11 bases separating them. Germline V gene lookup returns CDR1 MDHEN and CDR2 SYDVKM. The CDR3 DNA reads TGTGCCAGCAGTCCGGGACTGTCCAATCAGCCCCAGCATTTT. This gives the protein CASSPGLSNQPQHF.

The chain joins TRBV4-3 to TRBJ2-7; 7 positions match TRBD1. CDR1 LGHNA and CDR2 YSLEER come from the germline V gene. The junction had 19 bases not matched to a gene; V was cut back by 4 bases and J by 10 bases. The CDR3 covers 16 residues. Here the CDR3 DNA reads TGCGCCAGCAGCCCTTCCCTGACAGGGATCGGGCGGGTTCAGTACTTC. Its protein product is CASSPSLTGIGRVQYF.

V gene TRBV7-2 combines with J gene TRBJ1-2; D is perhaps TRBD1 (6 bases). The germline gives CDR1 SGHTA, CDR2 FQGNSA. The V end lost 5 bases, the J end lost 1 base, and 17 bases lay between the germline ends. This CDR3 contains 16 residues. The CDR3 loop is CASSTYATGSNYGYTF. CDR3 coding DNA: TGTGCCAGCAGCACCTACGCGACAGGTAGTAACTATGGCTACACCTTC.

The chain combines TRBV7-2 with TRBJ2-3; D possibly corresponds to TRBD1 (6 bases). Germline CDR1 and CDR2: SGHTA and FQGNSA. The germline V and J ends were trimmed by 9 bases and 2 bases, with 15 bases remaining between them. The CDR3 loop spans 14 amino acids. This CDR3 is CASKRGLDTDTQYF. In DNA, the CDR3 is TGTGCCAGTAAGAGGGGGTTAGACACAGATACGCAGTATTTT.

The CDR3: CASSFGTGGVYGYTF. CDR3 coding DNA: TGCGCCAGCAGCTTCGGGACAGGGGGTGTCTATGGCTACACCTTC. V and J are TRBV5-1 and TRBJ1-2, with TRBD1 matching over 11 bases. Germline V CDR1 and CDR2: SGHRS, YFSETQ. The CDR3 has 15 amino acids. After removal of 2 bases from V and 4 bases from J, the junction contained 4 bases not matched to a gene.

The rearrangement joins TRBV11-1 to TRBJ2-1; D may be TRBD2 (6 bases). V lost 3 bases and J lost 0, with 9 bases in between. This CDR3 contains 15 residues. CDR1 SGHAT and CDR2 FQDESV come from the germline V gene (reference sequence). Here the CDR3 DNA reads TGTGCCAGCAGCTTGGAGGGGAGCTCCTACAATGAGCAGTTCTTC. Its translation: CASSLEGSSYNEQFF. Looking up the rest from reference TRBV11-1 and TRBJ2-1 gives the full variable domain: EAEVAQSPRYKITEKSQAVAFWCDPISGHATLYWYRQILGQGPELLVQFQDESVVDDSQLPKDRFSAERLKGVDSTLKIQPAELGDSAMYLCASSLEGSSYNEQFFGPGTRLTVL.

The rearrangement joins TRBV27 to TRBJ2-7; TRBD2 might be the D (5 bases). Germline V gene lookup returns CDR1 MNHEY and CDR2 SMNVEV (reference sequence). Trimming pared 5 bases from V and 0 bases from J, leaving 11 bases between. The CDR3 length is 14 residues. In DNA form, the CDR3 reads TGTGCCAGCAGTCTGAGCGGACCCTCCTACGAGCAGTACTTC. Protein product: CASSLSGPSYEQYF.

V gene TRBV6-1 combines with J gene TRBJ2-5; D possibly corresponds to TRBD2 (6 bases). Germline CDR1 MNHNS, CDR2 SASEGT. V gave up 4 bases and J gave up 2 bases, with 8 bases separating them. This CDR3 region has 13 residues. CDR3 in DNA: TGTGCCAGCAGTGGCGGAGGGCAAGAGACCCAGTACTTC. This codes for CASSGGGQETQYF.

The CDR3 DNA follows: TGCGCCAGCCGAGGACTAGCGGGAGGGGGAGGGGATGAGCAGTTCTTC. Its translation is CASRGLAGGGGDEQFF. The chain joins TRBV10-2 to TRBJ2-1; 15 nucleotides agree with TRBD2. Germline values: CDR1 WSHSY, CDR2 SAAADI. This CDR3 contains 16 residues. Germline trimming cut 8 bases from V and 8 bases from J; bases unmatched to any gene: 10.

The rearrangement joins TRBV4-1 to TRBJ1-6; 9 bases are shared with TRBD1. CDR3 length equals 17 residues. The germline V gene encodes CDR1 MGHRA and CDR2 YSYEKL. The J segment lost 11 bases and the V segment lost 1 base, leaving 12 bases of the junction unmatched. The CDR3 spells CASSQGTGGEPIPPLHF. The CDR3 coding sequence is TGCGCCAGCAGCCAAGGCACAGGGGGCGAACCCATCCCACCCCTCCACTTT.

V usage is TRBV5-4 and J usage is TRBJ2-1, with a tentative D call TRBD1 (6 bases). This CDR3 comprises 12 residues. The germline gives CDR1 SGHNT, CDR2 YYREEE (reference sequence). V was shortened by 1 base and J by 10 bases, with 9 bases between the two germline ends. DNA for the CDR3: TGTGCCAGCAGCTTGACAGGGAACGAGCAGTTCTTC. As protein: CASSLTGNEQFF.

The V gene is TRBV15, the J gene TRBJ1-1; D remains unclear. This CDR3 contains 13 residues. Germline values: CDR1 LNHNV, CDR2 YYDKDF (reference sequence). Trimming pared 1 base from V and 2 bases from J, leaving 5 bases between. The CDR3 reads CATSRASNTEAFF. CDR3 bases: TGTGCCACCAGCAGAGCTTCTAACACTGAAGCTTTCTTT.

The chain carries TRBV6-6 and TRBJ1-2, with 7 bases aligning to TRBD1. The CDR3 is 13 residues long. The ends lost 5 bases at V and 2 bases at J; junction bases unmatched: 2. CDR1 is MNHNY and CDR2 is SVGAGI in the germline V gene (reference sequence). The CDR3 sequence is CASSTGQNYGYTF. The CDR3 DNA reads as TGTGCCAGCAGTACGGGACAGAACTATGGCTACACCTTC.

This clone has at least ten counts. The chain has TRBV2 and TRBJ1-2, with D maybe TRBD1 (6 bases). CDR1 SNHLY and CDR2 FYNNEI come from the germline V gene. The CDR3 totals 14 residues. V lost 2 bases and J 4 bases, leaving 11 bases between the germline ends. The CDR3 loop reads CASSEQGPSYGYTF. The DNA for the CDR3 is TGTGCCAGCAGTGAACAGGGGCCCTCCTATGGCTACACCTTC.

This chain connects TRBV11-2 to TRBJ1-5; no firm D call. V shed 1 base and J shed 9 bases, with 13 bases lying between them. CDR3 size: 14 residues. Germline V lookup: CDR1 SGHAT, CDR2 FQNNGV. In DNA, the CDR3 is TGTGCCAGCAGCTTAGGAGATGGTTACGGGCCCCAGCATTTT. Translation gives CASSLGDGYGPQHF.

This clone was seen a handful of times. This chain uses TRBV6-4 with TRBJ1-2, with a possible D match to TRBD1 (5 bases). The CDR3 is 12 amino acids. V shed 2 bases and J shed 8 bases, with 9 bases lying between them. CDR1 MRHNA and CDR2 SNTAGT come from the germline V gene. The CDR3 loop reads CASSDRGRGYTF. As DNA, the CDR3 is TGTGCCAGCAGTGACAGGGGCAGGGGCTACACCTTC.

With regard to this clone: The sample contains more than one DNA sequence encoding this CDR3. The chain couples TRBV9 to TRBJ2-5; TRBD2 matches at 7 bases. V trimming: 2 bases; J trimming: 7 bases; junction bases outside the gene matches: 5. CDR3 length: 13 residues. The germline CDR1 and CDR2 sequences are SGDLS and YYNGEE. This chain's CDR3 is CASSVEPGGTQYF. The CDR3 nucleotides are TGTGCCAGCAGCGTCGAACCGGGAGGGACCCAGTACTTC. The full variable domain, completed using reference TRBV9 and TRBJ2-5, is DSGVTQTPKHLITATGQRVTLRCSPRSGDLSVYWYQQSLDQGLQFLIQYYNGEERAKGNILERFSAQQFPDLHSELNLSSLELGDSALYFCASSVEPGGTQYFGPGTRLLVL.

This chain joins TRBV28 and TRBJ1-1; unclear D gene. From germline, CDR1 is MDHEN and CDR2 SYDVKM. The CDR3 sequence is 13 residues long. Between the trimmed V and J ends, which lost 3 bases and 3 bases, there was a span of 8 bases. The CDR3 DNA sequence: TGTGCCAGCAGTTTGATCCGGGACACTGAAGCTTTCTTT. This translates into CASSLIRDTEAFF.

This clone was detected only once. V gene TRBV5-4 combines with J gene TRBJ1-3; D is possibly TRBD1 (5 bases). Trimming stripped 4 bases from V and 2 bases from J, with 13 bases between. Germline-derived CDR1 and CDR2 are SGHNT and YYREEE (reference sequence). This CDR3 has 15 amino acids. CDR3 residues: CASSPAGGAGNTIYF. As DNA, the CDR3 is TGTGCCAGCAGCCCTGCTGGGGGGGCTGGAAACACCATATATTTT.

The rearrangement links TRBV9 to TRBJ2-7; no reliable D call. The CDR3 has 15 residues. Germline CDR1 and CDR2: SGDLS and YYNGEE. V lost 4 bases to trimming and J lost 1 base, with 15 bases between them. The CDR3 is CASSPTAALSYEQYF. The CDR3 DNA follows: TGTGCCAGCAGCCCCACGGCAGCGCTATCCTACGAGCAGTACTTC.

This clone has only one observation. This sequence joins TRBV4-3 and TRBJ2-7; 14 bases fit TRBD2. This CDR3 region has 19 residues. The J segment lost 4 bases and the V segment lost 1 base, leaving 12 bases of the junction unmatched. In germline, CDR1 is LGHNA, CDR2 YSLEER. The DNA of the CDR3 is TGCGCCAGCAGCCAAGCACATGGACTAGCGGGAGGTGGAACATACGAGCAGTACTTC. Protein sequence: CASSQAHGLAGGGTYEQYF.

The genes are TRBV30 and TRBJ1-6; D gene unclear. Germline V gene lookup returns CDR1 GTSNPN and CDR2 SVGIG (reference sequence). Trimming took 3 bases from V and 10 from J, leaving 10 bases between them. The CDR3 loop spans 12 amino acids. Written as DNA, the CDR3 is TGTGCCTGGAGAAAACAGAGCTCACCCCTCCACTTT. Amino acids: CAWRKQSSPLHF.

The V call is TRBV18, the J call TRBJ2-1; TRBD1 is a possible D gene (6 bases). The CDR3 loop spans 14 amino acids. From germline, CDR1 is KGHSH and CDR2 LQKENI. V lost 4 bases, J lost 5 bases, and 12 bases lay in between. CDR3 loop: CASSLGTTHNEQFF. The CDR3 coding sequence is TGTGCCAGCTCACTCGGGACAACCCACAATGAGCAGTTCTTC.

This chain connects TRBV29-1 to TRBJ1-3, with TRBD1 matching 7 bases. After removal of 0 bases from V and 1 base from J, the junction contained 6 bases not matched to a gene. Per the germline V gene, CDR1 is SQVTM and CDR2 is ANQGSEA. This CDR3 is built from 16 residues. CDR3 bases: TGCAGCGTTGAAGATTTGCGCAGGGGGTCTGGAAACACCATATATTTT. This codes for CSVEDLRRGSGNTIYF.

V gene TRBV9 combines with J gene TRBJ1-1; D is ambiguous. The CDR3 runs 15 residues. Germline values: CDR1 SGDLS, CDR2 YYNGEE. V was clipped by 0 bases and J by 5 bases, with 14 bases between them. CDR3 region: CASSVVGALGTEAFF. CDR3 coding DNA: TGTGCCAGCAGCGTAGTTGGAGCGTTAGGTACTGAAGCTTTCTTT.

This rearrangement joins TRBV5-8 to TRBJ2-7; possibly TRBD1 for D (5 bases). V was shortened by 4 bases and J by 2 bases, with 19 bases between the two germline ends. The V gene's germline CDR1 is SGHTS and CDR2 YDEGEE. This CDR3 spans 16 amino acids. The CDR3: CASSRNPSQGAYEQYF. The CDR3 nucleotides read TGTGCCAGCAGCCGTAACCCGTCTCAGGGCGCCTACGAGCAGTACTTC.

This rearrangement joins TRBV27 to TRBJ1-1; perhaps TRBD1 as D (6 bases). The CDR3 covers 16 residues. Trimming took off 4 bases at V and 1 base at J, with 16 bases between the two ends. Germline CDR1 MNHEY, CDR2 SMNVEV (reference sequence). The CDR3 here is CASSSYGYRENTEAFF. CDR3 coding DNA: TGTGCCAGCAGTTCTTACGGATACAGGGAGAACACTGAAGCTTTCTTT.

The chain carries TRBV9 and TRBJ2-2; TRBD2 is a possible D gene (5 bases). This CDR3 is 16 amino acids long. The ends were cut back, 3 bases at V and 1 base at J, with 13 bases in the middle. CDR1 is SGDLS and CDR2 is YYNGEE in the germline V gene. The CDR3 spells CASSALSRENTGELFF. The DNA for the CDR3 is TGTGCCAGCAGCGCCCTTTCTCGGGAGAACACCGGGGAGCTGTTTTTT.

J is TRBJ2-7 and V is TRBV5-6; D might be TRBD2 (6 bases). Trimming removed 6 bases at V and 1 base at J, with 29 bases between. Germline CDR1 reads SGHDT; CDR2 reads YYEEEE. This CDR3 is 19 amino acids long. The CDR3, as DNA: TGTGCCAGCAACATGGCGGGCGGAGGGACTCCCCGGGGGTCCTACGAGCAGTACTTC. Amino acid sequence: CASNMAGGGTPRGSYEQYF.

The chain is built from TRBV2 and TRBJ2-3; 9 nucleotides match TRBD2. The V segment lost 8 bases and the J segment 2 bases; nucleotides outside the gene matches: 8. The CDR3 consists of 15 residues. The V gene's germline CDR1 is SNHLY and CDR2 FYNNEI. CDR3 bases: TGTGCCAGCGGGGGGGGCGGGAGGGCCACAGATACGCAGTATTTT. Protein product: CASGGGGRATDTQYF.

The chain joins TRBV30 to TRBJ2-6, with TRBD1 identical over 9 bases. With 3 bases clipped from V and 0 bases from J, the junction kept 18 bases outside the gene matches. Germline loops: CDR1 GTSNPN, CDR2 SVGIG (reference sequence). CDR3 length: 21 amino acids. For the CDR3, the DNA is TGTGCCTGGAGGGCGAGGGACAGGGTATGGCACTTGGGCTCTGGGGCCAACGTCCTGACTTTC. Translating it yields CAWRARDRVWHLGSGANVLTF.